This T cell receptor beta chain was retrieved from a study of PD-1 blockade in classical Hodgkin lymphoma. Study-level results: Newly diagnosed patients reportedly had lower baseline TCR diversity than healthy donors.

V gave up 5 bases and J gave up 6 bases, with 8 bases separating them. Germline CDR1 reads SGHNT; CDR2 reads YENEEA. The CDR3 runs 12 residues. With respect to this clone: No antigen is known for it.

Time point noted: newly diagnosed, previously untreated cHL patient sample. This table comes from immunoSEQ multiplex PCR, and its TCRdb copy is limited to in-frame clones, with some not included. The sample lists roughly 70,000 clones, 93% occurring once. The sequencing sample was made of peripheral blood mononuclear cells (PBMCs). The rearrangement joins TRBV11-3 to TRBJ2-1; maybe TRBD1 (5 bases). The sequence was collected from a human donor with classical Hodgkin lymphoma. The CDR3 DNA sequence: TGTGCCAGCAGCATGCAGGGCAATGAGCAGTTCTTC. This sequence encodes CASSMQGNEQFF. Full variable domain (missing parts from reference TRBV11-3 and TRBJ2-1): EAGVVQSPRYKIIEKKQPVAFWCNPISGHNTLYWYLQNLGQGPELLIRYENEEAVDDSQLPKDRFSAERLKGVDSTLKIQPAELGDSAVYLCASSMQGNEQFFGPGTRLTVL.